This passage covers 25 T cell receptor beta chains from one sample sequenced in a study of blood T cell repertoires in COVID-19. Clones were read by immunoSEQ multiplex PCR, and TCRdb kept only the in-frame ones, dropping some. The sample lists tens of thousands of clones, roughly 90% occurring once. The sample taken for sequencing was peripheral blood. The receptors come from a man aged 55 to 69 with COVID-19, enrolled during active disease.

The chain has TRBV6-1 and TRBJ2-1; 9 nucleotides match TRBD2. Germline CDR1 is MNHNS and CDR2 is SASEGT. J gave up 4 bases and V 1 base, and 5 bases lay outside the gene matches. The CDR3 is 16 amino acids. The CDR3 bases are TGTGCCAGCAGTGAAGTGGCTAGCGGGATTTACAATGAGCAGTTCTTC. Translating gives CASSEVASGIYNEQFF.

J is TRBJ1-1 and V is TRBV30; TRBD1 might be the D (5 bases). The CDR3 runs to 12 residues. In germline, CDR1 is GTSNPN, CDR2 SVGIG (reference sequence). The ends were cut back, 1 base at V and 7 bases at J, with 10 bases in the middle. This chain's CDR3 is CAWSARAGEAFF. In nucleotides, the CDR3 is TGTGCCTGGAGTGCCAGGGCAGGTGAAGCTTTCTTT.

The V and J genes are TRBV30 and TRBJ1-2; 8 nucleotides match TRBD1. CDR3 length equals 14 residues. Unmatched junction bases numbered 8, after V lost 0 bases and J lost 8 bases. Germline lookup yields CDR1 GTSNPN and CDR2 SVGIG (reference sequence). The CDR3: CAWSVGQGAGGYTF. DNA of the CDR3: TGTGCCTGGAGTGTAGGTCAGGGGGCAGGAGGCTACACCTTC.

The chain recombines TRBV6-6 with TRBJ2-2; possibly TRBD2 for D (5 bases). V lost 3 bases, J lost 11 bases, and 10 bases lay in between. Germline V gene data show CDR1 as MNHNY and CDR2 as SVGAGI (reference sequence). The CDR3 spans 12 residues. DNA for the CDR3: TGTGCCAGCAGTTATCCGGGATCAGAGCTGTTTTTT. Translating gives CASSYPGSELFF.

The V gene is TRBV5-1, the J gene TRBJ1-1, with 8 bases aligning to TRBD1. Germline CDR1 SGHRS, CDR2 YFSETQ. The ends lost 6 bases at V and 3 bases at J; junction bases unmatched: 7. This CDR3 is 14 amino acids long. The CDR3 is CASTPATGDTEAFF. CDR3 in DNA: TGCGCCAGCACCCCAGCGACAGGGGACACTGAAGCTTTCTTT. Based on the CDR3 plus reference TRBV5-1 and TRBJ1-1, the full variable domain is KAGVTQTPRYLIKTRGQQVTLSCSPISGHRSVSWYQQTPGQGLQFLFEYFSETQRNKGNFPGRFSGRQFSNSRSEMNVSTLELGDSALYLCASTPATGDTEAFFGQGTRLTVV.

The chain is built from TRBV19 and TRBJ2-1; D is perhaps TRBD1 (6 bases). The CDR3 is 18 amino acids. The germline CDR1 and CDR2 sequences are LNHDA and SQIVND (reference sequence). Trimming took off 2 bases at V and 7 bases at J, with 24 bases between the two ends. The CDR3 nucleotides read TGTGCCAGTAGTATATCTTTCCCAAATGGCGAAACAGGGAATGAGCAGTTCTTC. Amino acid sequence: CASSISFPNGETGNEQFF.

The chain joins TRBV4-1 to TRBJ2-1; 13 bases line up with TRBD2. Looked up from germline, CDR1 is MGHRA and CDR2 is YSYEKL. Trimming took 3 bases from V and 9 from J; bases not matched to a gene: 11. This CDR3 is built from 17 residues. CDR3 amino acids: CASSQRAGLAGASEQFF. In DNA form, the CDR3 reads TGCGCCAGCAGCCAGCGGGCCGGACTAGCGGGAGCAAGTGAGCAGTTCTTC.

The gene calls are TRBV11-3 and TRBJ2-1; 9 positions agree with TRBD2. CDR3 length: 17 residues. Germline CDR1 is SGHNT and CDR2 is YENEEA. V was clipped by 5 bases and J by 7 bases; unmatched bases: 15. CDR3 loop: CASSPRRGSGSVNEQFF. DNA for the CDR3: TGTGCCAGCAGCCCCCGGCGGGGTAGCGGGAGTGTGAATGAGCAGTTCTTC.

V and J are TRBV19 and TRBJ2-1; D is ambiguous. The V and J ends lost 1 base and 4 bases respectively, with 5 bases between them. Germline loops: CDR1 LNHDA, CDR2 SQIVND (reference sequence). The CDR3 loop spans 13 amino acids. The CDR3 loop reads CASSIVPYNEQFF. CDR3 coding DNA: TGTGCCAGTAGTATAGTCCCATACAATGAGCAGTTCTTC.

J is TRBJ1-2 and V is TRBV10-3; 7 bases are a match to TRBD1. The J segment lost 2 bases and the V segment lost 0 bases, leaving 6 bases of the junction unmatched. The length of the CDR3 is 16 residues. The germline V gene has CDR1 ENHRY and CDR2 SYGVKD. In DNA, the CDR3 is TGTGCCATCAGTGAGTCTTTAGGGGGCGTAAACTATGGCTACACCTTC. This encodes CAISESLGGVNYGYTF.

The chain uses TRBV5-4 and TRBJ2-1; D may be TRBD2 (6 bases). Germline V gene lookup returns CDR1 SGHNT and CDR2 YYREEE (reference sequence). The CDR3 is 16 amino acids. V lost 2 bases to trimming and J lost 5 bases, with 17 bases between them. CDR3 sequence reads: CASSFGSDSPHNEQFF. The CDR3 coding sequence is TGTGCCAGCAGCTTCGGGAGCGATTCCCCCCACAATGAGCAGTTCTTC.

The chain links TRBV5-1 to TRBJ1-3; the D gene is possibly TRBD1 (5 bases). CDR3 size: 15 residues. Trimming left V 6 bases short and J 8 bases short, with 21 bases between. Germline V CDR1 and CDR2: SGHRS, YFSETQ. CDR3 sequence (DNA): TGCGCCAGCAACTCTGGTCCGGGACTGTCAGACACCATATATTTT. Translating gives CASNSGPGLSDTIYF.

The chain couples TRBV2 to TRBJ2-7; 8 bases map to TRBD2. The CDR3 extends over 15 amino acids. The germline V gene has CDR1 SNHLY and CDR2 FYNNEI. J was trimmed by 1 base and V by 5 bases; bases with no gene match: 7. DNA of the CDR3: TGTGCCAGCAGTTCGCCAACTAGCGGATCCTACGAGCAGTACTTC. Its translation is CASSSPTSGSYEQYF.

This rearrangement joins TRBV5-5 to TRBJ1-2; D is unresolved. Germline V gene lookup returns CDR1 SGHKS and CDR2 YYEKEE (reference sequence). Trimming removed 4 bases from V and 2 bases from J, with 9 bases in between. The CDR3 sequence is 13 residues long. For the CDR3, the DNA is TGTGCCAGCAGCCCCCTGCGCAACTATGGCTACACCTTC. It yields the protein CASSPLRNYGYTF.

This sequence joins TRBV5-1 and TRBJ1-2; D is perhaps TRBD1 (5 bases). Germline V gene sequence: CDR1 SGHRS, CDR2 YFSETQ. V dropped 2 bases and J dropped 0 bases, with 8 bases sitting between them. The CDR3 loop spans 14 amino acids. The CDR3 here is CASSFDSTNYGYTF. CDR3 sequence (DNA): TGCGCCAGCAGCTTCGACAGTACTAACTATGGCTACACCTTC.

The gene calls are TRBV5-1 and TRBJ1-4, with 8 bases matching TRBD1. J was trimmed by 3 bases and V by 5 bases; bases with no gene match: 12. Germline values: CDR1 SGHRS, CDR2 YFSETQ. CDR3 size: 17 residues. CDR3 in DNA: TGCGCCAGCAGAGCGGCAGGGGGCATGGGTGCTAATGAAAAACTGTTTTTT. This translates into CASRAAGGMGANEKLFF. Full variable domain (missing parts from reference TRBV5-1 and TRBJ1-4): KAGVTQTPRYLIKTRGQQVTLSCSPISGHRSVSWYQQTPGQGLQFLFEYFSETQRNKGNFPGRFSGRQFSNSRSEMNVSTLELGDSALYLCASRAAGGMGANEKLFFGSGTQLSVL.

V is TRBV7-9 and J is TRBJ2-7; 9 bases agree with TRBD1. The CDR3 sequence is 16 residues long. V trimming: 4 bases; J trimming: 5 bases; junction bases outside the gene matches: 12. Germline lookup yields CDR1 SEHNR and CDR2 FQNEAQ (reference sequence). CDR3 in DNA: TGTGCCAGCAGCTCCTGGGACAGGGTCTCTTCGGACGAGCAGTACTTC. This codes for CASSSWDRVSSDEQYF.

The chain links TRBV4-3 to TRBJ2-6; D possibly corresponds to TRBD1 (5 bases). Germline lookup yields CDR1 LGHNA and CDR2 YSLEER. Trimming cost V 5 bases and J 1 base, with 9 bases left between them. This CDR3 region has 15 residues. CDR3 nucleotide sequence: TGCGCCAGCAGCTGGGGCGCGTCTGGGGCCAACGTCCTGACTTTC. Protein product: CASSWGASGANVLTF.

In this sample, this clone turned up a few times. Other DNA variants within this sample encode the same CDR3. The CDR3 DNA sequence: TGTGCCAGCAGCTTTGTAGCGGGGGCCTACAATGAGCAGTTCTTC. This translates into CASSFVAGAYNEQFF. This chain connects TRBV5-4 to TRBJ2-1; TRBD2 agrees at 9 bases. The CDR3 is made up of 15 amino acids. Germline V gene data show CDR1 as SGHNT and CDR2 as YYREEE (reference sequence). V dropped 2 bases and J dropped 2; count of bases not matched to a gene: 2.

The genes are TRBV3-1 (or the pseudogene TRBV3-2) and TRBJ2-7; TRBD2 matches at 8 bases. The CDR3 covers 15 residues. CDR1 is LGHDT, CDR2 YNNKEL, per germline (reference sequence). V shed 4 bases and J 3 bases; nucleotides not matched to a gene: 8. The CDR3 protein is CASSPAGSGNYEQYF. The CDR3, as DNA: TGTGCCAGCAGCCCCGCAGGTAGCGGGAACTACGAGCAGTACTTC.

The CDR3 reads CASSPQGGELFF. The CDR3 coding sequence is TGTGCCAGCAGCCCGCAGGGGGGAGAGCTGTTTTTT. The V call is TRBV13, the J call TRBJ2-2, with TRBD1 as a possible D gene (7 bases). This CDR3 comprises 12 residues. Germline V gene sequence: CDR1 PRHDT, CDR2 FYEKMQ (reference sequence). V was pared by 5 bases and J by 11 bases, with 12 bases between.

The V gene is TRBV5-1, the J gene TRBJ2-2; 8 nucleotides align to TRBD1. Trimming at V came to 2 bases and at J to 3 bases, leaving 3 bases not matched to a gene. Germline V gene lookup returns CDR1 SGHRS and CDR2 YFSETQ. This CDR3 is built from 15 residues. Here the CDR3 reads CASSLQGVDTGELFF. The CDR3, as DNA: TGCGCCAGCAGCTTACAGGGGGTGGACACCGGGGAGCTGTTTTTT.

This chain connects TRBV7-8 to TRBJ2-1; 8 bases match TRBD2. Germline CDR1 SGHVS, CDR2 FQNEAQ. CDR3 length: 14 amino acids. The V gene end was trimmed by 0 bases and the J gene end by 7 bases; junction bases not matched to a gene: 2. This CDR3 reads CASSLASGTNEQFF. The CDR3 DNA reads as TGTGCCAGCAGCTTAGCTAGCGGGACGAATGAGCAGTTCTTC. The complete variable domain, with remaining parts taken from reference TRBV7-8 and TRBJ2-1, reads GAGVSQSPRYKVAKRGQDVALRCDPISGHVSLFWYQQALGQGPEFLTYFQNEAQLDKSGLPSDRFFAERPEGSVSTLKIQRTQQEDSAVYLCASSLASGTNEQFFGPGTRLTVL.

The chain links TRBV11-2 to TRBJ2-7; D is unclear. From germline, CDR1 is SGHAT and CDR2 FQNNGV. The ends were cut back, 1 base at V and 3 bases at J, with 7 bases in the middle. The CDR3 runs 13 residues. The CDR3, as DNA: TGTGCCAGCAGCTTAGCCGAGGTCTACGAGCAGTACTTC. Translated, it gives CASSLAEVYEQYF.

The chain carries TRBV30 and TRBJ2-7, with a possible D match to TRBD2 (6 bases). From germline, CDR1 is GTSNPN and CDR2 SVGIG (reference sequence). CDR3 length: 15 amino acids. Trimming pared 3 bases from V and 7 bases from J, leaving 22 bases between. The CDR3 is CAWRARDSPISEQYF. The DNA of the CDR3 is TGTGCCTGGAGGGCCCGGGACTCCCCCATATCGGAGCAGTACTTC.